This T cell receptor beta chain originates from a study of neoadjuvant anti-PD-1 for oral cavity cancer (dated by TCRdb to 2020 to 2022). Looking at the study overall: Before undergoing curative-intent surgical resection, most patients got three to four biweekly nivolumab doses at 3 mg/kg. An approximately 34% response rate was observed in the parent correlative cohort, in which more than ten patients were included. Under RECIST 1.1, a patient counted as a responder if showing complete response, partial response or stable disease, and as a non-responder if showing progression. Patients who did not progress were given a fourth nivolumab dose at about day 43 and had definitive surgical resection on days 50-56.

Interpreted using the paper, the time point label stands for: before neoadjuvant nivolumab. Patients had been newly diagnosed with stage II-IVA oral cavity squamous cell carcinoma, and no prior systemic or radiation treatment had been given to the patients. The cohort consisted of patients with HPV-negative, locally advanced oral cavity squamous cell carcinoma. No culture maintenance or expansion was done, as the peripheral blood mononuclear cells went straight to analysis. The samples were drawn from a longitudinal correlative study tied to a single-arm phase II trial testing neoadjuvant nivolumab in oral cavity squamous cell carcinoma. Genomic DNA-based TCRbeta sequencing was performed on subject-matched pre- and post-treatment PBMCs and tumors from three responders and three non-responders. Peripheral blood mononuclear cells were drawn once before nivolumab treatment and a second time after treatment, when surgery took place. The Maxwell RSC DNA from Cells kit was used to isolate genomic DNA from PBMCs.

Results the study describes overall, beyond this receptor: After neoadjuvant nivolumab, non-responders showed significantly higher T cell clonality (Gini index) in PBMCs than responders did. Higher pretreatment blood Treg/Th17 ratios correlated with higher pretreatment blood TCRbeta clonality and lower post-treatment tumor TCRbeta clonality. Only a few patients per response group were included in the TCR analyses, and the authors called for validation in larger cohorts.

Between the V and J ends, shortened by 8 bases and 6 bases respectively, the junction contains 17 bases. The CDR3 measures 13 amino acids from cysteine to phenylalanine. CDR3 DNA is the only sequence kept; it has 39 bases, read in frame from the first base. The germline V gene provides CDR1 SGHTA and CDR2 FQGNSA. As to this clone: Its antigen is still unknown. No base quality values were provided; no much bigger clone lies one nucleotide off.

PBMC libraries used mostly approximately 0.5 ug of input genomic DNA for deep sequencing, with six replicates per sample. TCRbeta libraries were prepared with the immunoSEQ hsTCRbeta kit according to the manufacturer's instructions. An Illumina NovaSeq 6000 S4 flow cell was used to sequence the final libraries, which had first been combined to 3 nM. The original methods were these. The immunoSEQ Analyzer handled quality control and preprocessing of the raw data. The analysis was limited to productive rearrangements, and each clonotype was defined by a unique CDR3 amino acid sequence. Repertoire clonality was estimated as the Gini-Simpson index, computed with the R package tcR. Student's t test was used to compare Gini indices, and Pearson correlation was used to assess associations with tumor size change. In its TCRdb copy, this immuneACCESS table keeps in-frame sequences only and misses some clones. Where compared with another copy, unresolved V genes explain less than half of these, and the others have no known cause. D and trimming were read from the DNA, whereas the V and J calls and clone size are those reported in that table. The sample includes roughly 14,000 clones, with about 63% observed a single time. Roughly 2.4% of the sample lies in the top ten.

This chain is built from TRBV7-2 and TRBJ2-7, with a tentative D call of TRBD1 or TRBD2, each matching 5 bases. Source: PBMCs, taken before nivolumab (anti-PD-1) treatment. This TCR was sampled from a person between 35 and 79 years old with oral cavity squamous cell carcinoma. The DNA sequence follows: TGTGCCAGCGCCTTCGGGACCCGAGGCGAGCAGTACTTC. Its translation reads: CASAFGTRGEQYF.